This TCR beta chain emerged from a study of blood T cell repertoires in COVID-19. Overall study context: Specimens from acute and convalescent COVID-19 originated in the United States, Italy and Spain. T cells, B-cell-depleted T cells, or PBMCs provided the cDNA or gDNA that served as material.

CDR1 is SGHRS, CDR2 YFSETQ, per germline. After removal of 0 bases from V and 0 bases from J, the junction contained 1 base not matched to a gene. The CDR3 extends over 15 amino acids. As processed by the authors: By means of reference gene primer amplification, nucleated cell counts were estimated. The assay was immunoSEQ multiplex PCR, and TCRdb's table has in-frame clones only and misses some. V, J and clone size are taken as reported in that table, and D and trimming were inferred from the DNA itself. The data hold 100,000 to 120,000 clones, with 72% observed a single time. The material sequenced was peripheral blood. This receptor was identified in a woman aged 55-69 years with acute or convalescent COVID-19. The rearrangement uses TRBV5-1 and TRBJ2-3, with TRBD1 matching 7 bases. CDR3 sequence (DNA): TGCGCCAGCAGCTTGGCACAGGGGAGCACAGATACGCAGTATTTT. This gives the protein CASSLAQGSTDTQYF.